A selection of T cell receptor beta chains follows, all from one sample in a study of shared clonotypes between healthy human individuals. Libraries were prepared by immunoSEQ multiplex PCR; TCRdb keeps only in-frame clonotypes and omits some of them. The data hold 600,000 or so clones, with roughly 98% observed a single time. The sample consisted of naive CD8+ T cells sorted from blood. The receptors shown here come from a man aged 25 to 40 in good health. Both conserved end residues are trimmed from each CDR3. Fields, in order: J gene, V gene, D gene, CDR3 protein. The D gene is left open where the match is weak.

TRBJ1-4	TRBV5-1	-	ASSLGQATFNEKLF
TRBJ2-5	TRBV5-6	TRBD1	ASSSGQGQETQY
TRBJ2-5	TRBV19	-	ASSILGQRFGVETQY
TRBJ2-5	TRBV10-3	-	AISEGLSGFETQY
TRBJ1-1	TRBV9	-	ASSVDTGPLGAF
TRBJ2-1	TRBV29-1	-	SVEERDTYNEQF
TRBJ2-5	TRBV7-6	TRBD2	ASSHPTSGLQETQY
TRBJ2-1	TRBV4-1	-	ASSHRGMERGEQF
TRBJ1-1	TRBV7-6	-	ASSAVGYTEAF
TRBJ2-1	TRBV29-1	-	SGLAKNVLF
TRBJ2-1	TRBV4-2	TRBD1	ASSTMGQGATYNEQF
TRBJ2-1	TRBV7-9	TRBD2	ASSTGTSGTSSYNEQF
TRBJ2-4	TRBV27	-	ASKPGAKNIQY
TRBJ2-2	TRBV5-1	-	ASSLDGELF
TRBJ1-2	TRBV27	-	ASSARLMDGYT
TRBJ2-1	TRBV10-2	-	ASSVSNEQF
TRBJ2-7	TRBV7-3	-	ASSSNVPSSGSYEQY
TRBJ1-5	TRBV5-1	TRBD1	ASSLTGGGNQPQH
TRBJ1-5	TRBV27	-	ASSHERDSSQPQH
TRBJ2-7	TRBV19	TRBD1	ASSWTGGDEQY
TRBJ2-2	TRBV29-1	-	SVLGSQTGELF
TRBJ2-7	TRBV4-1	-	ASSLIPGHEQY
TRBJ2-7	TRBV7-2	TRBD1	ASSHGPGQTYEQY
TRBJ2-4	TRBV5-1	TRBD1	ARGQGLAKNIQY
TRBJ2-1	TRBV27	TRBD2	ASSLRGGLRVDEQF
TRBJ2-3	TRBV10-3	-	AIGPRQGTDTQY
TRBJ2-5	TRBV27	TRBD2	ASGTGGQETQY
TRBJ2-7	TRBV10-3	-	AISDRELTGQMWYEQY
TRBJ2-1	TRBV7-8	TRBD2	ASSLELGGRTNEQF
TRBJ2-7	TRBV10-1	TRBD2	ASSESFFGTSGKRYEQY
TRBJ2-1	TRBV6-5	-	ASSYSPRNEQF
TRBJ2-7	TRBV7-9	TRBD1	ASSPGQGSHEQY
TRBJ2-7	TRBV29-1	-	SVEDGDYEQY
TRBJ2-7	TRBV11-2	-	ASSPAGGTSYEQY
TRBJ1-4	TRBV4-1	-	ASSQESGPRNEKLF
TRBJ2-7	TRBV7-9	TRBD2	ASSLRTSGFPYEQY
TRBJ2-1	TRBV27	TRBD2	ASSRTSLYNEQF
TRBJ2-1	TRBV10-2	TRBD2	ASSPTSGRAGEQF
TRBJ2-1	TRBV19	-	ASSIDVDGNEQF
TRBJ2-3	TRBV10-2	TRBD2	ASSEGTSGVRTDTQY
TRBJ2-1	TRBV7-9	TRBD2	ASSSGTSGIDEQF
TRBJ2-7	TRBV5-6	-	ASSARLRGSPYEQY
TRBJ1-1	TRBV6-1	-	ASTPIGGANTEAF
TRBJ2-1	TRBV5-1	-	ASSLTRNEQF
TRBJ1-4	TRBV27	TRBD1	ASSLDRGRREKLF
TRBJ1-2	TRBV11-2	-	ASSLLAGTTYYGYT
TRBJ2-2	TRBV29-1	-	SATTANAGELF
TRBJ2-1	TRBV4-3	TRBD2	ASSPGLPGLAGSSYNEQF
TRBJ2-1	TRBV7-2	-	ASSSPAKIDEQF
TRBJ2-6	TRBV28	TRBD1	ASSSGQGVEANVLT
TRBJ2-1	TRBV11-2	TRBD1	ASGGRDSSYNEQF
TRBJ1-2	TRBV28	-	ASSFNGYT
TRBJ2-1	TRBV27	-	ASSFSSGVYNEQF
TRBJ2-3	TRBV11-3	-	ASRGGAADTQY
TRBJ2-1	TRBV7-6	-	ASSLSGSYNEQF
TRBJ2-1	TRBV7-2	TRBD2	ASSPQGLAGREAF
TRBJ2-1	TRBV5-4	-	ALGQIHEQF
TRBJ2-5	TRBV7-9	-	ASSEGIRGHPTEETQY
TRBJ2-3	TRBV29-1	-	SVEGGTDTQY
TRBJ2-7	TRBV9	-	ASSPPKHGYGYEQY